The clone carrying this T cell receptor beta chain occurred once. What it binds is not known. This sample was included in a study of graft-versus-host responses after intestinal transplantation. Turning to the study itself: After anti-thymocyte globulin induction, recipients took tacrolimus and steroids for 2 to 3 years.

Sequencing was performed with immunoSEQ multiplex PCR; in TCRdb, only in-frame clones are kept and a portion is missing. The table lists almost 85,000 clones, around 92% of them singletons. Study-wide results and caveats: The study found high graft-versus-host to host-versus-graft clonal ratios in allografts of patients with graft-donor T cell macrochimerism.

The receptor was isolated from a human donor who received an intestinal transplant. Sequencing used unstimulated CD4+ T cells sorted from spleen or lymph node cells, obtained before intestinal transplant.

The CDR3 loop reads CASSLDRGQGNYGYTF. The CDR3 DNA reads TGTGCCAGCAGCTTAGATCGGGGACAGGGGAACTATGGCTACACCTTC. The V call is TRBV11-3, the J call TRBJ1-2, with 10 bases that match TRBD1. CDR1 and CDR2 from the germline V gene are SGHNT and YENEEA. This CDR3 region has 16 residues. V was clipped by 0 bases and J by 2 bases; unmatched bases: 3.